The 20 T cell receptor beta chains given below trace back to one sample, sequenced in a study of blood T cell repertoires in COVID-19. Generated by immunoSEQ multiplex PCR, the TCRdb table keeps only in-frame clones and is missing some. Of 40,000 to 55,000 clones listed, 91% were seen once; the top ten hold under 8.5%. Sequencing input: peripheral blood. Receptor source: a man aged 65-85 years with active COVID-19.

The chain combines TRBV7-2 with TRBJ1-3; D not certain. The CDR3 spans 14 residues. Germline V lookup: CDR1 SGHTA, CDR2 FQGNSA. Trimming stripped 5 bases from V and 0 bases from J, with 8 bases between. The CDR3 here is CASSLQSSGNTIYF. CDR3 nucleotide sequence: TGTGCCAGCAGCCTACAGAGCTCTGGAAACACCATATATTTT.

Note on this clone: Compared with germline, one end of the junction differs, possibly owing to a read error. CDR3 region: CASSLAGAHYNEQFF. CDR3 coding DNA: TGTGCCAGCAGCCTAGCGGGGGCCCACTACAATGAGCAGTTCTTC. V and J are TRBV7-2 and TRBJ2-1, with 10 bases matching TRBD2. The CDR3 covers 15 residues. CDR1 is SGHTA, CDR2 FQGNSA, per germline.

The rearrangement links TRBV7-9 to TRBJ2-7; D not resolved. This CDR3 has 12 residues. V gave up 5 bases and J gave up 2 bases, with 7 bases separating them. Germline CDR1 SEHNR, CDR2 FQNEAQ (reference sequence). CDR3 region: CASSPFPYEQYF. CDR3 sequence (DNA): TGTGCCAGCAGCCCCTTCCCCTACGAGCAGTACTTC.

V is TRBV28 and J is TRBJ1-2; D ambiguous. The V gene lost 4 bases and the J gene lost 7 bases, with 4 bases spanning the gap. This CDR3 has 10 residues. CDR1 is MDHEN, CDR2 SYDVKM, per germline. The CDR3 loop reads CASSSVGYTF. The CDR3, as DNA: TGTGCCAGCAGTTCGGTTGGCTACACCTTC.

As to this clone: One end of the junction is discordant with germline, which a read error may explain. Different DNA sequences within this sample yield the same CDR3. This rearrangement joins TRBV25-1 to TRBJ2-3, with 10 bases fitting TRBD2. The CDR3 loop spans 18 amino acids. Germline values: CDR1 MGHDK, CDR2 SYGVNS. The CDR3 DNA reads as TGTGCCAGCAGTGAAGGGTTGAGGAGCGGGGGGGTCACAGATACACAGTATTTT. It yields the protein CASSEGLRSGGVTDTQYF.

The V call is TRBV7-2, the J call TRBJ2-7; 9 bases match TRBD1. This CDR3 is built from 14 residues. CDR1 and CDR2 (germline): SGHTA, FQGNSA. With V trimmed by 2 bases and J by 5 bases, 4 bases remained unmatched. This CDR3 is CASSLIQGAHEQYF. CDR3 nucleotides: TGTGCCAGCAGCTTAATACAGGGGGCTCACGAGCAGTACTTC.

The sample holds one count of this clone. The chain couples TRBV30 to TRBJ1-5; D is ambiguous. Trimming pared 7 bases from V and 0 bases from J, leaving 13 bases between. Germline lookup yields CDR1 GTSNPN and CDR2 SVGIG (reference sequence). This CDR3 has 14 amino acids. CDR3 protein: CASGGEYSNQPQHF. The CDR3 DNA reads TGTGCCTCCGGCGGGGAGTATAGCAATCAGCCCCAGCATTTT.

The V and J genes are TRBV28 and TRBJ2-7, with D possibly matching TRBD2 (6 bases). This CDR3 is built from 18 residues. V shed 4 bases and J shed 2 bases, with 24 bases lying between them. Germline CDR1 and CDR2: MDHEN and SYDVKM. The DNA for the CDR3 is TGTGCCAGCAGTTCCATCGGATTCTCGGGGGTTAATGCCTACGAGCAGTACTTC. Protein: CASSSIGFSGVNAYEQYF. The whole variable domain, remainder taken from reference TRBV28 and TRBJ2-7, is DVKVTQSSRYLVKRTGEKVFLECVQDMDHENMFWYRQDPGLGLRLIYFSYDVKMKEKGDIPEGYSVSREKKERFSLILESASTNQTSMYLCASSSIGFSGVNAYEQYFGPGTRLTVT.

The CDR3 loop reads CAISYLYGYTF. DNA of the CDR3: TGTGCCATCTCCTACCTGTATGGCTACACCTTC. This chain connects TRBV10-3 to TRBJ1-2; D remains unclear. V lost 8 bases to trimming and J lost 5 bases, with 9 bases between them. Per germline, CDR1 ENHRY and CDR2 SYGVKD. The CDR3 runs 11 residues.

The chain recombines TRBV5-1 with TRBJ2-5, with 15 bases aligning to TRBD2. Germline V gene lookup returns CDR1 SGHRS and CDR2 YFSETQ. The CDR3 is 16 amino acids. V shed 4 bases, J shed 4 bases, and the junction held 5 bases outside the gene matches. CDR3 region: CASSSTGLAGGETQYF. The CDR3 DNA is TGCGCCAGCAGCAGTACGGGACTAGCGGGGGGAGAGACCCAGTACTTC.

The chain joins TRBV3-1 (or the pseudogene TRBV3-2) to TRBJ2-7; 9 bases align to TRBD2. This CDR3 comprises 13 residues. The trim removed 3 bases at V and 4 bases at J, leaving 1 base unmatched. Per germline, CDR1 LGHDT and CDR2 YNNKEL (reference sequence). The CDR3 region has the DNA TGTGCCAGCAGCCATAGCGGGGGATACGAGCAGTACTTC. This translates into CASSHSGGYEQYF.

The CDR3 protein is CASSQGGLQYGYTF. Here the CDR3 DNA reads TGCGCCAGCAGCCAAGGTGGTTTACAGTATGGCTACACCTTC. V and J are TRBV4-1 and TRBJ1-2, with D hard to call. CDR1 is MGHRA and CDR2 is YSYEKL in the germline V gene. Deletions cut 1 base from V and 5 bases from J, with 11 bases between. There are 14 residues in the CDR3.

This chain links TRBV3-1 (or the pseudogene TRBV3-2) with TRBJ1-5, with D uncertain. This CDR3 comprises 14 residues. Germline V CDR1 and CDR2: LGHDT, YNNKEL (reference sequence). The ends were cut back, 1 base at V and 4 bases at J, with 8 bases in the middle. This CDR3 is CASSQGHRNQPQHF. In DNA form, the CDR3 reads TGTGCCAGCAGCCAAGGACACCGAAATCAGCCCCAGCATTTT.

The chain recombines TRBV6-5 with TRBJ2-2; a weak D match, TRBD1 (5 bases). Trimming cost V 6 bases and J 5 bases, with 7 bases left between them. Per germline, CDR1 MNHEY and CDR2 SVGAGI. This CDR3 has 12 amino acids. This chain's CDR3 is CASRRQTGELFF. CDR3 coding DNA: TGTGCCAGCAGAAGACAGACCGGGGAGCTGTTTTTT.

This clone was detected once. The V call is TRBV5-1, the J call TRBJ1-4; TRBD1 is a possible D gene (5 bases). The germline gives CDR1 SGHRS, CDR2 YFSETQ. Trimming removed 7 bases from V and 8 bases from J, with 18 bases in between. The CDR3 covers 14 residues. Here the CDR3 DNA reads TGCGCCAGCGCGGAGGGCAGGGTAGGAGAAAAACTGTTTTTT. Residues: CASAEGRVGEKLFF. Full variable domain (remainder filled in from reference TRBV5-1 and TRBJ1-4): KAGVTQTPRYLIKTRGQQVTLSCSPISGHRSVSWYQQTPGQGLQFLFEYFSETQRNKGNFPGRFSGRQFSNSRSEMNVSTLELGDSALYLCASAEGRVGEKLFFGSGTQLSVL.

V gene TRBV5-4 combines with J gene TRBJ2-4, with D perhaps matching TRBD1 (5 bases). V was shortened by 4 bases and J by 13 bases, with 21 bases between the two germline ends. Germline-derived CDR1 and CDR2 are SGHNT and YYREEE (reference sequence). The CDR3 is made up of 14 amino acids. The CDR3 is CASSLPPEFDRQYF. CDR3 sequence (DNA): TGTGCCAGCAGCCTACCACCCGAGTTCGACAGACAGTACTTC.

This clone was detected only a few times. This chain links TRBV7-9 with TRBJ1-5; a possible D gene is TRBD1 (5 bases). V was cut by 1 base and J by 5 bases, with 18 bases left in between. Germline CDR1 and CDR2: SEHNR and FQNEAQ (reference sequence). This CDR3 has 17 residues. CDR3: CASSLGGDIIAYQPQHF. For the CDR3, the DNA is TGTGCCAGCAGCTTAGGGGGGGATATAATAGCTTATCAGCCCCAGCATTTT.

The chain recombines TRBV11-2 with TRBJ2-7; 8 bases line up with TRBD1. Germline CDR1 and CDR2: SGHAT and FQNNGV. Germline trimming cut 5 bases from V and 3 bases from J; bases unmatched to any gene: 6. The CDR3 runs to 14 residues. CDR3 region: CASSQDGTGYEQYF. CDR3 DNA sequence: TGTGCCAGCAGCCAGGACGGGACAGGCTACGAGCAGTACTTC. Drawing the rest from reference TRBV11-2 and TRBJ2-7, the complete variable domain is EAGVAQSPRYKIIEKRQSVAFWCNPISGHATLYWYQQILGQGPKLLIQFQNNGVVDDSQLPKDRFSAERLKGVDSTLKIQPAKLEDSAVYLCASSQDGTGYEQYFGPGTRLTVT.

The chain has TRBV6-5 and TRBJ2-7, with TRBD2 matching 10 bases. The junction had 3 bases not matched to a gene; V was cut back by 10 bases and J by 0 bases. CDR1 MNHEY and CDR2 SVGAGI come from the germline V gene. The CDR3 length is 13 residues. CDR3 in amino acids: CATRTSGSYEQYF. CDR3 DNA sequence: TGTGCCACCAGGACTAGCGGCTCCTACGAGCAGTACTTC.

This chain connects TRBV7-2 to TRBJ1-5; the D gene is possibly TRBD1 (5 bases). Germline V gene sequence: CDR1 SGHTA, CDR2 FQGNSA. CDR3 length: 14 residues. The V end lost 6 bases, the J end lost 0 bases, and 9 bases lay between the germline ends. The CDR3 DNA sequence: TGTGCCAGCAGGGGGGGAAATAGCAATCAGCCCCAGCATTTT. It translates to CASRGGNSNQPQHF. Combining the CDR3 with reference TRBV7-2 and TRBJ1-5 gives the whole variable domain GAGVSQSPSNKVTEKGKDVELRCDPISGHTALYWYRQSLGQGLEFLIYFQGNSAPDKSGLPSDRFSAERTGGSVSTLTIQRTQQEDSAVYLCASRGGNSNQPQHFGDGTRLSIL.